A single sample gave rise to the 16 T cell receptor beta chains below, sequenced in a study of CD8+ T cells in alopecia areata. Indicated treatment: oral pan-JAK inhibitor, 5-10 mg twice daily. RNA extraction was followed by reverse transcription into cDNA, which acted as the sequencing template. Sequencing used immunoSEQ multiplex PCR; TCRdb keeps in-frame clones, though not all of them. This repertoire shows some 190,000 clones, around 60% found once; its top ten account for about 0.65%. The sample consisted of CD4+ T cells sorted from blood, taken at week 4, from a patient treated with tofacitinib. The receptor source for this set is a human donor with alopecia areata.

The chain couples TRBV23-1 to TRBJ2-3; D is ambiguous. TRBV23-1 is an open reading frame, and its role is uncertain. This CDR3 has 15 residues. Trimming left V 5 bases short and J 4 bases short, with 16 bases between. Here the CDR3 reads CASSGPSQGADTQYF. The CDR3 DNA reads TGCGCCAGCAGTGGGCCGTCACAAGGCGCAGATACGCAGTATTTT.

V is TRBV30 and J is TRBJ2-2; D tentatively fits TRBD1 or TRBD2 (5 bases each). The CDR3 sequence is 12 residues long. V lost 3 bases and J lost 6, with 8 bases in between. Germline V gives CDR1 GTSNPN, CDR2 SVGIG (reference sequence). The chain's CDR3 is CAWSRGPGELFF. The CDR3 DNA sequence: TGTGCCTGGAGCCGGGGCCCCGGGGAGCTGTTTTTT.

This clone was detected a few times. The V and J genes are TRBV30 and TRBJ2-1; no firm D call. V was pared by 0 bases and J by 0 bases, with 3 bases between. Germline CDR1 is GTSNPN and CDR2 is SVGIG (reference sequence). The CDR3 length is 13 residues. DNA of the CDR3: TGTGCCTGGAGTGTTTTCTCCTACAATGAGCAGTTCTTC. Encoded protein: CAWSVFSYNEQFF.

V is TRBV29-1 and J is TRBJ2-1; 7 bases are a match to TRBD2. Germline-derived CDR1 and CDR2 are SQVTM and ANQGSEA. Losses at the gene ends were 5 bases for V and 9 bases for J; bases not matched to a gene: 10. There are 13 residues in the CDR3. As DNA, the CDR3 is TGCAGCGTTTGGGGGGGATGGTCGAGTGAGCAGTTCTTC. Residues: CSVWGGWSSEQFF.

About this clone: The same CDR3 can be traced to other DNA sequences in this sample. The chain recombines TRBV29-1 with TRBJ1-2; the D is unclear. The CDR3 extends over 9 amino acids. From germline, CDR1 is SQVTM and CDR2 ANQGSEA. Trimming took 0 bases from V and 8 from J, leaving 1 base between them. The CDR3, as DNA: TGCAGCGTTGAAGACGGCTACACCTTC. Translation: CSVEDGYTF.

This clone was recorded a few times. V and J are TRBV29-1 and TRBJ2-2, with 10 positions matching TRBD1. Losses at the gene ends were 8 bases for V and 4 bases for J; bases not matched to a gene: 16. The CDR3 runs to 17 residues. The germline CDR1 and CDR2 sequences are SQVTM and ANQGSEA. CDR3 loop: CSPSETGGLFSTGELFF. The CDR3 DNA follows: TGCAGCCCCTCGGAGACAGGGGGCCTTTTTAGCACCGGGGAGCTGTTTTTT.

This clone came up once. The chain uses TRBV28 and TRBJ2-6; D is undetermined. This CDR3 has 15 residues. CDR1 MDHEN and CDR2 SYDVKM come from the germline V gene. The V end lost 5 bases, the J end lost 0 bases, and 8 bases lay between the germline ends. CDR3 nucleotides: TGTGCCAGCAGTGGCGGAAGCTCTGGGGCCAACGTCCTGACTTTC. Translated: CASSGGSSGANVLTF.

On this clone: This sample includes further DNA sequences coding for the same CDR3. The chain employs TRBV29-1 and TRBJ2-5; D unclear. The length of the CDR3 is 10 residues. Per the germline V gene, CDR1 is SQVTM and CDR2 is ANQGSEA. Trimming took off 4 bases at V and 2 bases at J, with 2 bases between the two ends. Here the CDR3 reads CSVGQETQYF. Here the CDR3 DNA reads TGCAGCGTTGGGCAAGAGACCCAGTACTTC.

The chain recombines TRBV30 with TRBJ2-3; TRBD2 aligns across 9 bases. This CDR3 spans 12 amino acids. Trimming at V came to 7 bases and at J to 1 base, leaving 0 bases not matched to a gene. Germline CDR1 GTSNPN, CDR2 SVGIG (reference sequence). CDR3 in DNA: TGTGCCTTAGCGGGAGGCACAGATACGCAGTATTTT. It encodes CALAGGTDTQYF.

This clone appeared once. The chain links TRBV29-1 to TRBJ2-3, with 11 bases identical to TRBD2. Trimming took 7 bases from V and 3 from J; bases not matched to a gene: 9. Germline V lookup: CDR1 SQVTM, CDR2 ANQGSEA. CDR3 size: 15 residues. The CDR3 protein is CSGLAGSGGTDTQYF. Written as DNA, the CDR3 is TGCAGCGGACTAGCGGGAAGTGGGGGGACAGATACGCAGTATTTT.

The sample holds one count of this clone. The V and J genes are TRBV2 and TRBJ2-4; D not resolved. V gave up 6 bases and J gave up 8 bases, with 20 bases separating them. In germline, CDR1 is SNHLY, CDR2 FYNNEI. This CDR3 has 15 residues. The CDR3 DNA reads TGTGCCAGCAGGATAGGGTTAGGGATCAGATACATTCAGTACTTC. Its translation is CASRIGLGIRYIQYF.

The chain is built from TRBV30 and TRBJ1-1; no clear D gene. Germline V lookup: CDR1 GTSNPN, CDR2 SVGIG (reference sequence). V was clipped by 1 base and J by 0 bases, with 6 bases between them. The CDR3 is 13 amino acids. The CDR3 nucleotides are TGTGCCTGGAGTGATCGCATGAACACTGAAGCTTTCTTT. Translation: CAWSDRMNTEAFF.

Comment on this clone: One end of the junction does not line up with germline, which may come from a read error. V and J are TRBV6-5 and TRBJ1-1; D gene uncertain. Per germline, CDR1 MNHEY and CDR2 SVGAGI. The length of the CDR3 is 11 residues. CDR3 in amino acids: CASGKNAEAFF. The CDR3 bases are TGTGCCAGCGGGAAGAACGCTGAAGCTTTCTTT.

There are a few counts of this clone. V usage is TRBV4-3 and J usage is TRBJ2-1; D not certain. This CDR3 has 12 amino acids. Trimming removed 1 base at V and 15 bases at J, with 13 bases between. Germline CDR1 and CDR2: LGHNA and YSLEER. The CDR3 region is CASSQGLDRGFF. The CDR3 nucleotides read TGCGCCAGCAGCCAAGGGCTGGATCGTGGGTTCTTC.

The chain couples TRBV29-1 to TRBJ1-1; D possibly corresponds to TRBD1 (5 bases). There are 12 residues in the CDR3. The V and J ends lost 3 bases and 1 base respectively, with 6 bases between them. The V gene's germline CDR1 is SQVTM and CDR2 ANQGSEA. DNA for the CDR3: TGCAGCGTTGACCAGGGGAACACTGAAGCTTTCTTT. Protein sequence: CSVDQGNTEAFF.

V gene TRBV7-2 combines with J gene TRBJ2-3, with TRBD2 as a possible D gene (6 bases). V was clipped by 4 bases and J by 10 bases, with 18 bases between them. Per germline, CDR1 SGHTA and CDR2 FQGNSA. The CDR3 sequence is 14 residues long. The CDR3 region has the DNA TGTGCCAGCAGCTCGGTAGGAGGAGCGGGCGCGCAGTATTTT. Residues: CASSSVGGAGAQYF.